The 30 T cell receptor beta chains below come from one sample, sequenced in a study of PD-1 blockade in classical Hodgkin lymphoma. TCRdb's table, derived via immunoSEQ multiplex PCR, lists solely in-frame clones and lacks some. The top ten clones hold 0.95% to 1.5% of a sample with fewer than 40,000 clones, about 87% of them seen once. Documented time point: newly diagnosed, previously untreated cHL patient sample. Thawed PBMCs underwent magnetic negative selection to yield purified CD4+ T cells. The sample taken for sequencing was CD4+ T cells from blood. All receptors come from a human donor with classical Hodgkin lymphoma.

This sequence joins TRBV11-3 and TRBJ2-5, with D possibly called TRBD1 or TRBD2 (5 bases each). The V and J ends lost 5 bases and 3 bases respectively, with 19 bases between them. The CDR3 is made up of 16 amino acids. CDR1 is SGHNT, CDR2 YENEEA, per germline. CDR3 coding DNA: TGTGCCAGCAGCCTCGGACCGGGACCCATGGAAGAGACCCAGTACTTC. Its translation is CASSLGPGPMEETQYF.

The V call is TRBV5-3, the J call TRBJ1-5; the D gene is possibly TRBD1 (5 bases). TRBV5-3 is an open reading frame whose function is uncertain. V lost 3 bases, J lost 6 bases, and 10 bases lay in between. The CDR3 extends over 13 amino acids. CDR3 sequence: CARSWNQGQPQHF. In DNA, the CDR3 is TGTGCCAGAAGCTGGAATCAGGGTCAGCCCCAGCATTTT.

V gene TRBV6-5 combines with J gene TRBJ2-7; D might be TRBD2 (6 bases). The CDR3 is 16 amino acids. Germline V CDR1 and CDR2: MNHEY, SVGAGI. Trimming removed 0 bases from V and 2 bases from J, with 14 bases in between. The CDR3, as DNA: TGTGCCAGCAGTTACTCGAAAATAGCGGATACCTACGAGCAGTACTTC. Translation gives CASSYSKIADTYEQYF.

The J gene is TRBJ2-2, the V gene TRBV6-5, with D hard to call. Trimming pared 8 bases from V and 1 base from J, leaving 11 bases between. The CDR3 has 14 residues. Germline V lookup: CDR1 MNHEY, CDR2 SVGAGI. CDR3 sequence: CASSKRLNTGELFF. CDR3 coding DNA: TGTGCCAGCTCAAAGAGACTGAACACCGGGGAGCTGTTTTTT.

The V call is TRBV18, the J call TRBJ1-1; D is undetermined. V was shortened by 3 bases and J by 1 base, with 6 bases between the two germline ends. Germline CDR1 reads KGHSH; CDR2 reads LQKENI. The CDR3 extends over 13 amino acids. This CDR3 reads CASSPPGNTEAFF. DNA of the CDR3: TGTGCCAGCTCACCCCCTGGGAACACTGAAGCTTTCTTT.

The chain has TRBV11-2 and TRBJ2-2; tentatively, D is TRBD1 or TRBD2 (5 bases each). The germline gives CDR1 SGHAT, CDR2 FQNNGV. This CDR3 contains 14 residues. V was cut by 7 bases and J by 0 bases, with 9 bases left in between. The CDR3 DNA reads TGTGCCAGCACCCCGGGACCGAACACCGGGGAGCTGTTTTTT. It specifies CASTPGPNTGELFF.

The chain combines TRBV5-5 with TRBJ1-4, with 8 positions matching TRBD1. CDR3 size: 14 residues. CDR1 is SGHKS and CDR2 is YYEKEE in the germline V gene (reference sequence). V trimming: 4 bases; J trimming: 14 bases; junction bases outside the gene matches: 13. The CDR3 reads CASSPQDRARVLFF. CDR3 in DNA: TGTGCCAGCAGCCCTCAGGACAGGGCTCGAGTTCTGTTTTTT. The complete variable domain, with remaining parts taken from reference TRBV5-5 and TRBJ1-4, reads DAGVTQSPTHLIKTRGQQVTLRCSPISGHKSVSWYQQVLGQGPQFIFQYYEKEERGRGNFPDRFSARQFPNYSSELNVNALLLGDSALYLCASSPQDRARVLFFGSGTQLSVL.

The V gene is TRBV20-1, the J gene TRBJ2-7; tentatively, D is TRBD2 (6 bases). V was cut by 6 bases and J by 12 bases, with 18 bases left in between. In germline, CDR1 is DFQATT, CDR2 SNEGSKA (reference sequence). This CDR3 has 11 amino acids. CDR3 DNA: TGCAGTGCGGGAGGACTTGGGGGACGGTACTTC. Amino acids: CSAGGLGGRYF.

DNA of the CDR3: TGTGCCATCAGCTTCCACGGGGGAATCCACGAGCAGTACTTC. This gives the protein CAISFHGGIHEQYF. The gene calls are TRBV10-3 and TRBJ2-7; D perhaps matches TRBD2 (6 bases). This CDR3 is 14 amino acids long. The germline CDR1 and CDR2 sequences are ENHRY and SYGVKD. V was clipped by 6 bases and J by 5 bases, with 17 bases between them.

The chain combines TRBV15 with TRBJ2-2, with D perhaps TRBD1 or TRBD2 (6 bases each). The CDR3 covers 16 residues. The V gene's germline CDR1 is LNHNV and CDR2 YYDKDF (reference sequence). V was trimmed by 0 bases and J by 7 bases, leaving 15 bases between them. The CDR3 loop reads CATSRERTAGGGELFF. CDR3 in DNA: TGTGCCACCAGCAGAGAAAGGACAGCGGGTGGCGGGGAGCTGTTTTTT. The entire variable domain, with the rest obtained from reference TRBV15 and TRBJ2-2, is as follows: DAMVIQNPRYQVTQFGKPVTLSCSQTLNHNVMYWYQQKSSQAPKLLFHYYDKDFNNEADTPDNFQSRRPNTSFCFLDIRSPGLGDTAMYLCATSRERTAGGGELFFGEGSRLTVL.

This clone was counted a single time. Written as DNA, the CDR3 is TGTGCCAGCAGCCAAGATCGGGGAAATATTGGGGCAGATACGCAGTATTTT. Translating gives CASSQDRGNIGADTQYF. The chain carries TRBV4-2 and TRBJ2-3; tentative D call: TRBD2 (5 bases). V was trimmed by 0 bases and J by 4 bases, leaving 17 bases between them. There are 17 residues in the CDR3. Germline assignment: CDR1 LGHNA and CDR2 YNFKEQ.

The chain uses TRBV5-8 and TRBJ1-5; D not certain. V lost 1 base, J lost 6 bases, and 11 bases lay in between. The CDR3 covers 14 residues. Germline loops: CDR1 SGHTS, CDR2 YDEGEE. The CDR3 reads CASSLLGLSQPQHF. CDR3 nucleotides: TGTGCCAGCAGCTTGTTAGGGTTGAGTCAGCCCCAGCATTTT.

The rearrangement links TRBV7-9 to TRBJ2-3; 11 nucleotides match TRBD1. This CDR3 has 17 amino acids. With 6 bases clipped from V and 1 base from J, the junction kept 9 bases outside the gene matches. Germline loops: CDR1 SEHNR, CDR2 FQNEAQ (reference sequence). The CDR3: CASRPSGTGGRTDTQYF. Here the CDR3 DNA reads TGTGCCAGCAGGCCCTCCGGGACAGGGGGACGCACAGATACGCAGTATTTT.

The V call is TRBV6-5, the J call TRBJ2-3; possibly TRBD1 or TRBD2 for D (6 bases each). Per the germline V gene, CDR1 is MNHEY and CDR2 is SVGAGI. Trimming shortened V by 6 bases and J by 3 bases, and 16 bases separated the two germline ends. The length of the CDR3 is 15 residues. The CDR3: CASRPAGGRTDTQYF. The CDR3 bases are TGTGCCAGCAGACCAGCCGGGGGCAGGACAGATACGCAGTATTTT.

This chain joins TRBV10-3 and TRBJ1-3, with D unresolved. V lost 11 bases and J 0 bases, leaving 14 bases between the germline ends. In germline, CDR1 is ENHRY, CDR2 SYGVKD. The CDR3 spans 14 residues. The chain's CDR3 is CASRPVSSGNTIYF. CDR3 coding DNA: TGTGCCTCCCGGCCCGTTAGCTCTGGAAACACCATATATTTT.

This chain connects TRBV11-3 to TRBJ1-1, with a weak D call TRBD1 (6 bases). V lost 4 bases and J lost 3, with 15 bases in between. This CDR3 has 15 residues. CDR1 SGHNT and CDR2 YENEEA come from the germline V gene. DNA of the CDR3: TGTGCCAGCAGCTCCAGGGGCAATAGGTACACTGAAGCTTTCTTT. Its translation is CASSSRGNRYTEAFF.

J is TRBJ2-1 and V is TRBV2, with D tentatively TRBD1 or TRBD2 (5 bases each). Trimming removed 8 bases from V and 5 bases from J, with 16 bases in between. CDR1 SNHLY and CDR2 FYNNEI come from the germline V gene. The CDR3 has 14 amino acids. The CDR3 is CASHKGDGNNEQFF. The CDR3 DNA reads as TGTGCCAGCCATAAAGGGGACGGCAACAATGAGCAGTTCTTC.

The V and J genes are TRBV7-6 and TRBJ2-6; tentative D call: TRBD2 (5 bases). The CDR3 spans 17 residues. CDR1 is SGHVS and CDR2 is FNYEAQ in the germline V gene. The ends were cut back, 2 bases at V and 0 bases at J, with 11 bases in the middle. In nucleotides, the CDR3 is TGTGCCAGCAGCTTAAGCGGCCGAAGCTCTGGGGCCAACGTCCTGACTTTC. Protein: CASSLSGRSSGANVLTF.

This clone was seen only a few times. The chain carries TRBV29-1 and TRBJ1-1; no clear D gene. CDR1 is SQVTM, CDR2 ANQGSEA, per germline. Trimming pared 2 bases from V and 7 bases from J, leaving 5 bases between. The CDR3 spans 10 residues. The CDR3: CSVERDEAFF. CDR3 coding DNA: TGCAGCGTTGAAAGGGATGAAGCTTTCTTT.

The chain has TRBV28 and TRBJ2-5, with 8 bases aligning to TRBD1. This CDR3 contains 14 residues. Unmatched junction bases numbered 7, after V lost 6 bases and J lost 4 bases. Germline V gives CDR1 MDHEN, CDR2 SYDVKM. This CDR3 is CASSYRQGIETQYF. Here the CDR3 DNA reads TGTGCCAGCAGCTATCGACAGGGGATAGAGACCCAGTACTTC. Looking up the rest from reference TRBV28 and TRBJ2-5 gives the full variable domain: DVKVTQSSRYLVKRTGEKVFLECVQDMDHENMFWYRQDPGLGLRLIYFSYDVKMKEKGDIPEGYSVSREKKERFSLILESASTNQTSMYLCASSYRQGIETQYFGPGTRLLVL.

This chain uses TRBV6-5 with TRBJ1-1; D perhaps matches TRBD1 (5 bases). The germline V and J ends were trimmed by 2 bases and 8 bases, with 12 bases remaining between them. Germline CDR1 reads MNHEY; CDR2 reads SVGAGI. CDR3 length: 13 amino acids. CDR3 loop: CASSYTPRGEAFF. In DNA form, the CDR3 reads TGTGCCAGCAGTTACACTCCCCGGGGGGAAGCTTTCTTT.

The chain employs TRBV6-4 and TRBJ2-1; D might be TRBD2 (6 bases). The V and J ends lost 7 bases and 10 bases respectively, with 20 bases between them. Germline V gives CDR1 MRHNA, CDR2 SNTAGT. CDR3 size: 14 residues. In DNA form, the CDR3 reads TGTGCCAGCACCCTAGGGACTTGGCTGGACGAGCAGTTCTTC. Encoded protein: CASTLGTWLDEQFF.

The genes are TRBV10-1 and TRBJ2-3; 7 nucleotides align to TRBD2. The V gene end was trimmed by 8 bases and the J gene end by 2 bases; junction bases not matched to a gene: 7. Germline CDR1 is WNHNN and CDR2 is SYGVQD (reference sequence). The CDR3 is made up of 14 amino acids. As DNA, the CDR3 is TGCGCCAGCCGACGGGGGGACTTCACAGATACGCAGTATTTT. Translation gives CASRRGDFTDTQYF.

V usage is TRBV10-3 and J usage is TRBJ2-5; 15 positions match TRBD2. Germline assignment: CDR1 ENHRY and CDR2 SYGVKD. This CDR3 spans 17 amino acids. Unmatched junction bases numbered 8, after V lost 9 bases and J lost 0 bases. CDR3: CAIPGTSGRWDQETQYF. In nucleotides, the CDR3 is TGTGCCATTCCCGGGACTAGCGGGAGGTGGGACCAAGAGACCCAGTACTTC.

In this sample, this clone turned up once. The chain has TRBV7-2 and TRBJ2-1; D is unresolved. CDR3 length: 15 amino acids. Germline V CDR1 and CDR2: SGHTA, FQGNSA. Trimming left V 0 bases short and J 2 bases short, with 8 bases between. This CDR3 reads CASSLAIQPYNEQFF. The CDR3 nucleotides read TGTGCCAGCAGCTTAGCGATACAACCCTACAATGAGCAGTTCTTC.

In its sample, this clone was seen once. The rearrangement uses TRBV28 and TRBJ1-1; D not certain. Germline CDR1 is MDHEN and CDR2 is SYDVKM. V gave up 3 bases and J gave up 6 bases, with 11 bases separating them. The CDR3 has 13 amino acids. The CDR3 protein is CASSFTRSAEAFF. The CDR3 DNA follows: TGTGCCAGCAGTTTCACCCGGAGCGCTGAAGCTTTCTTT. Based on the CDR3 plus reference TRBV28 and TRBJ1-1, the full variable domain is DVKVTQSSRYLVKRTGEKVFLECVQDMDHENMFWYRQDPGLGLRLIYFSYDVKMKEKGDIPEGYSVSREKKERFSLILESASTNQTSMYLCASSFTRSAEAFFGQGTRLTVV.

The V call is TRBV7-9, the J call TRBJ1-4; maybe TRBD1 (6 bases). Germline V gene sequence: CDR1 SEHNR, CDR2 FQNEAQ (reference sequence). The V end was cut by 4 bases, the J end by 8 bases, with 17 bases between. The CDR3 extends over 15 amino acids. The CDR3 spells CASSSQMGRGEKLFF. The DNA of the CDR3 is TGTGCCAGCAGCTCCCAAATGGGCAGGGGCGAAAAACTGTTTTTT.

The V call is TRBV2, the J call TRBJ2-2; perhaps TRBD2 as D (6 bases). CDR3 size: 15 residues. V lost 1 base to trimming and J lost 6 bases, with 12 bases between them. The germline V gene encodes CDR1 SNHLY and CDR2 FYNNEI. The CDR3, as DNA: TGTGCCAGCAGTGAAGGGGGGACTTTCGCCGGGGAGCTGTTTTTT. Its protein is CASSEGGTFAGELFF.

This chain uses TRBV2 with TRBJ1-4; D uncertain. The length of the CDR3 is 18 residues. V was pared by 7 bases and J by 0 bases, with 21 bases between. Germline V gene data show CDR1 as SNHLY and CDR2 as FYNNEI. The CDR3 spells CASTEWVGLAATNEKLFF. The CDR3 DNA follows: TGTGCCAGCACCGAATGGGTGGGCCTAGCCGCAACTAATGAAAAACTGTTTTTT.

The rearrangement uses TRBV2 and TRBJ2-1; the D gene is possibly TRBD2 (5 bases). The germline V gene encodes CDR1 SNHLY and CDR2 FYNNEI. The ends were cut back, 4 bases at V and 10 bases at J, with 8 bases in the middle. This CDR3 spans 11 amino acids. The CDR3 spells CASSGGWEQFF. CDR3 DNA: TGTGCCAGCAGTGGAGGGTGGGAGCAGTTCTTC.